This TCR beta chain was identified in a study of cytomegalovirus exposure and HLA in healthy donors. Across the whole study: Prior work identified some 120 million unique TCR beta sequences in roughly 180 million T cells. Study findings and constraints: A missense DCLRE1C variant was associated with V- and J-gene trimming of TCR beta chains in a later analysis, and an independent cohort replicated the association. Earlier results showed most TCR beta V segments being productive about 87% or about 30% of the time. The number of N-insertions in an Asian-associated ancestry cluster was reportedly below the roughly 670-donor mean in a later analysis.

The PCR ran on 60 Vbeta and 13 Jbeta primers. Assay: immunoSEQ multiplex PCR; the TCRdb copy retains only in-frame clones and omits some. The table records under 200,000 clones, 82% of them present only once. Turning to this clone: Its antigen is not identified.

CDR1 and CDR2 from the germline V gene are LNHDA and SQIVND (reference sequence). This CDR3 has 18 residues. Trimming took 10 bases from V and 4 from J; bases not matched to a gene: 23. The rearrangement joins TRBV19 to TRBJ2-5, with 8 bases matching TRBD1. This receptor was identified in a girl between 10 and 17 years old in good health and CMV-seropositive. The sample was PBMCs. The CDR3: CATSNSPSNQGAGETQYF. The CDR3 DNA sequence: TGTGCCACCTCAAACTCCCCCTCCAACCAGGGGGCAGGAGAGACCCAGTACTTC. Full variable domain (remainder filled in from reference TRBV19 and TRBJ2-5): DGGITQSPKYLFRKEGQNVTLSCEQNLNHDAMYWYRQDPGQGLRLIYYSQIVNDFQKGDIAEGYSVSREKKESFPLTVTSAQKNPTAFYLCATSNSPSNQGAGETQYFGPGTRLLVL.